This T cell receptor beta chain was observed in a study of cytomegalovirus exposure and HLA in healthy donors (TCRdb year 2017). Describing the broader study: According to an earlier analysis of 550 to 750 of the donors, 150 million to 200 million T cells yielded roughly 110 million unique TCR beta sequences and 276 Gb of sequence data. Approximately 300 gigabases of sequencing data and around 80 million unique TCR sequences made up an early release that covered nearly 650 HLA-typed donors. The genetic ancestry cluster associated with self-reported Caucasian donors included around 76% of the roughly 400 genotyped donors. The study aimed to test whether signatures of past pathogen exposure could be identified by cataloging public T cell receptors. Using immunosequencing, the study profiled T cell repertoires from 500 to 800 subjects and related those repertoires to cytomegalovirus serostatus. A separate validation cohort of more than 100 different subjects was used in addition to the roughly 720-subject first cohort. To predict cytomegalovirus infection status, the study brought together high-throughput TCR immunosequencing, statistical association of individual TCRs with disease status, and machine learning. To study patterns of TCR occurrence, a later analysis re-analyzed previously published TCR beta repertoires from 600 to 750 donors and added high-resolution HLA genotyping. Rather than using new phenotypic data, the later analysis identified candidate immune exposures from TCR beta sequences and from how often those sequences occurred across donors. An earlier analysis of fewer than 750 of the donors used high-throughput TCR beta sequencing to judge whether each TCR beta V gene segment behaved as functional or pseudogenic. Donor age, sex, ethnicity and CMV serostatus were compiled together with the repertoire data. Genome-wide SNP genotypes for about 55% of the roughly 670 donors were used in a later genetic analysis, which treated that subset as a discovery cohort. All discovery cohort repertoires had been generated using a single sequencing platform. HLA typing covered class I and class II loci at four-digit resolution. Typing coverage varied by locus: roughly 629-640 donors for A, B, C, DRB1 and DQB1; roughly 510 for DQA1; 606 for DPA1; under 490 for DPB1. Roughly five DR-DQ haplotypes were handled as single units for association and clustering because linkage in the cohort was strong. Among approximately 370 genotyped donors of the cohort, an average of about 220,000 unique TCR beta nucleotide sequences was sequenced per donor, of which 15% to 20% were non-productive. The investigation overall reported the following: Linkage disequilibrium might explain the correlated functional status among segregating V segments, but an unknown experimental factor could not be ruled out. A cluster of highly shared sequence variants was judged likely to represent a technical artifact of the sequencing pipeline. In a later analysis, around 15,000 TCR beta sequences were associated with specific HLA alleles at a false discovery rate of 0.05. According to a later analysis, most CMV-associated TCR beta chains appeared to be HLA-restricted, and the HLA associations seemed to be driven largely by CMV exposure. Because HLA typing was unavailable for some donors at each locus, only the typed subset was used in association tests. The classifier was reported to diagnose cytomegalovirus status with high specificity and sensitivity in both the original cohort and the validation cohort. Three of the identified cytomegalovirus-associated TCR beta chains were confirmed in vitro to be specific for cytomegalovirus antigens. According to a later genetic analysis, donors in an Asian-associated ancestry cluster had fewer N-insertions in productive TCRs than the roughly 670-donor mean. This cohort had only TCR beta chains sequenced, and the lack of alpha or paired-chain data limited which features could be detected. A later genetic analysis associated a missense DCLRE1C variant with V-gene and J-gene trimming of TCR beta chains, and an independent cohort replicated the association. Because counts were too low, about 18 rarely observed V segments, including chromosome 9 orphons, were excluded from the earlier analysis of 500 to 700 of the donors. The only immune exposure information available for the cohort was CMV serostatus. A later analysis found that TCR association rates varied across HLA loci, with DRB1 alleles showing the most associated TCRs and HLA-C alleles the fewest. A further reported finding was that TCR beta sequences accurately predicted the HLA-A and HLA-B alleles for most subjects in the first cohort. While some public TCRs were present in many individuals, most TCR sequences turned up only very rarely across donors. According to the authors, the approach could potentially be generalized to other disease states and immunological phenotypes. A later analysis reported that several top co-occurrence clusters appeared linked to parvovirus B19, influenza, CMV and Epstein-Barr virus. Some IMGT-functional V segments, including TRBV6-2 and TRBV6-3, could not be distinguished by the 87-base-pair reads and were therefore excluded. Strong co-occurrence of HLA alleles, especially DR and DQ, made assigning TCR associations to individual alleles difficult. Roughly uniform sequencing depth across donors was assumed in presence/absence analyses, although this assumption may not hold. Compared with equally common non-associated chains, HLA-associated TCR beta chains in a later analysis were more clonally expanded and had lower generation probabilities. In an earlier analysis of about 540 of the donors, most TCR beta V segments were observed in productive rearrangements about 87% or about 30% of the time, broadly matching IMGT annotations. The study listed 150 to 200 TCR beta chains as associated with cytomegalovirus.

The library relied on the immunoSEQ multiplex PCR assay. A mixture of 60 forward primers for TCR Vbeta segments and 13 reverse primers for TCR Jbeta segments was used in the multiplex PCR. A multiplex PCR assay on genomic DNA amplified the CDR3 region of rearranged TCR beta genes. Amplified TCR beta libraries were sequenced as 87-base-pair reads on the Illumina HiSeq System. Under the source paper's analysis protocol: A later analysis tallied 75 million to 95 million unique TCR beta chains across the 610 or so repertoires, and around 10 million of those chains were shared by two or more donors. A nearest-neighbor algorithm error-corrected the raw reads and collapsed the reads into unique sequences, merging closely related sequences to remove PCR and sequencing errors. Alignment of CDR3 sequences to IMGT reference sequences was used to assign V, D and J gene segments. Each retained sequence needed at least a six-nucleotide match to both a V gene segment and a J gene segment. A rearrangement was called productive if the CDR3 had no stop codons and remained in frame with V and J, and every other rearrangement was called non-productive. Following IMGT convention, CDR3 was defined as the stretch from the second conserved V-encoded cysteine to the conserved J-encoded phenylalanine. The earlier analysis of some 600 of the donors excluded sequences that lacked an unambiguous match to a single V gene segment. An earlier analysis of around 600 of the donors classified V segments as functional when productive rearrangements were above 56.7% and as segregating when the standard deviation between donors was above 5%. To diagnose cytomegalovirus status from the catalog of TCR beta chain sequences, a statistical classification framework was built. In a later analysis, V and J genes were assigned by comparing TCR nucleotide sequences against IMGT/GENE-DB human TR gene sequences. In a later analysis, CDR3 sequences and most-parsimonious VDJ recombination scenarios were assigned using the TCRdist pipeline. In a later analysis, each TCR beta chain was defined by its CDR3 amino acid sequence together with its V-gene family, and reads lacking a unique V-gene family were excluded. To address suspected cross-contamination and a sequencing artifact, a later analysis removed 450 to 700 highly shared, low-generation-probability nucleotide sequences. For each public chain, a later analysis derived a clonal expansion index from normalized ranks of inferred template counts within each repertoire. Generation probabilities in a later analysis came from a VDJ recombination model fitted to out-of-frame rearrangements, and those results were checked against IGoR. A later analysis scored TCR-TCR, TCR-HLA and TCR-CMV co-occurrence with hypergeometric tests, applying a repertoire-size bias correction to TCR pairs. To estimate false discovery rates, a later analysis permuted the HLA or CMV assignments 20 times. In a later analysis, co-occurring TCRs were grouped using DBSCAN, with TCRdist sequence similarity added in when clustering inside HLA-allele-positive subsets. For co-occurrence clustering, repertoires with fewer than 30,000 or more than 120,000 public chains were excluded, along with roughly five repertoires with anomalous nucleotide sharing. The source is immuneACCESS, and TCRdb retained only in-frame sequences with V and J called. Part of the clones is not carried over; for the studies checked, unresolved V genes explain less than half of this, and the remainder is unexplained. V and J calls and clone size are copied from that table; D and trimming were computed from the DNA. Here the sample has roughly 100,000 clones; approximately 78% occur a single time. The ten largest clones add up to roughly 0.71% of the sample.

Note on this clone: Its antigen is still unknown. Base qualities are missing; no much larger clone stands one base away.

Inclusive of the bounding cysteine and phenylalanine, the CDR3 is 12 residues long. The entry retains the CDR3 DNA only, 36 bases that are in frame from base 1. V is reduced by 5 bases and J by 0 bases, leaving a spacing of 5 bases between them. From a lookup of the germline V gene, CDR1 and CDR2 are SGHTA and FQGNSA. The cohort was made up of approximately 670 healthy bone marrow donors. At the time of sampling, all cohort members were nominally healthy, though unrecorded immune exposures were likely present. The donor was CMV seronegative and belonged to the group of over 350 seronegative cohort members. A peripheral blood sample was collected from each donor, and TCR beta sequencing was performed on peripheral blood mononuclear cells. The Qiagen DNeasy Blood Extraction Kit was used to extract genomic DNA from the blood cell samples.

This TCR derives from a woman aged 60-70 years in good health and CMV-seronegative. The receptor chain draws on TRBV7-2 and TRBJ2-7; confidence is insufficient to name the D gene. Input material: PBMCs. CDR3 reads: CASSPRSYEQYF. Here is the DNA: TGTGCCAGCAGCCCCCGCTCCTACGAGCAGTACTTC.